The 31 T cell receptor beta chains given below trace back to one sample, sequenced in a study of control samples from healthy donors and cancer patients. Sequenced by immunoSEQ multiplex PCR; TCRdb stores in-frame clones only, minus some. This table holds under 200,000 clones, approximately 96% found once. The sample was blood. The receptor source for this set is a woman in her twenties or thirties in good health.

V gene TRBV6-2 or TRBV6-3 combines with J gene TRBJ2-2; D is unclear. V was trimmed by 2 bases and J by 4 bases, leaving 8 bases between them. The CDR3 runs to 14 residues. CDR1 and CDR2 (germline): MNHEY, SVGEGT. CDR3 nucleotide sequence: TGTGCCAGCAGTTACGTGATTAGCACCGGGGAGCTGTTTTTT. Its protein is CASSYVISTGELFF.

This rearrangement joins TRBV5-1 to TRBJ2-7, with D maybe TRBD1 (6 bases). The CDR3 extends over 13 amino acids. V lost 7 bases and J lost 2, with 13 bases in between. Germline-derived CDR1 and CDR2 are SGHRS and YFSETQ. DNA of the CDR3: TGCGCCAGCCGGAAGGGGGACACCTACGAGCAGTACTTC. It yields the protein CASRKGDTYEQYF.

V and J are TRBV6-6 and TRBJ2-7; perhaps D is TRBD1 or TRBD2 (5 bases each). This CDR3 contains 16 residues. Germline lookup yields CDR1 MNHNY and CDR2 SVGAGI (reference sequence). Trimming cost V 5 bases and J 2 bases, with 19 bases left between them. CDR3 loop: CASSPAGALIPYEQYF. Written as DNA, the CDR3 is TGTGCCAGCAGTCCGGCCGGGGCCCTAATCCCCTACGAGCAGTACTTC.

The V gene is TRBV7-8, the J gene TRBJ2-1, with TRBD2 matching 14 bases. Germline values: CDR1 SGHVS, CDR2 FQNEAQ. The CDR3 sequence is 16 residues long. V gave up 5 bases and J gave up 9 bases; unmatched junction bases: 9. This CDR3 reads CASSLRTSGRIIEQFF. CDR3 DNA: TGTGCCAGCAGCCTACGGACTAGCGGGAGGATTATTGAGCAGTTCTTC.

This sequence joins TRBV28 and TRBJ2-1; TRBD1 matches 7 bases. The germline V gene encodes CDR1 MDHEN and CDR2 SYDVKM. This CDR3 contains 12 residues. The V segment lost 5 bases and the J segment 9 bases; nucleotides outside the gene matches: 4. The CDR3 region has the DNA TGTGCCAGCAGTCGGACAGGCACTGAGCAGTTCTTC. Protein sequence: CASSRTGTEQFF.

CDR3 residues: CASSSDINYGYTF. The DNA for the CDR3 is TGTGCCAGCAGCTCCGACATTAACTATGGCTACACCTTC. This chain uses TRBV2 with TRBJ1-2; no clear D. Per germline, CDR1 SNHLY and CDR2 FYNNEI. The V end lost 6 bases, the J end lost 1 base, and 9 bases lay between the germline ends. The CDR3 covers 13 residues. Combining the CDR3 with reference TRBV2 and TRBJ1-2 gives the whole variable domain EPEVTQTPSHQVTQMGQEVILRCVPISNHLYFYWYRQILGQKVEFLVSFYNNEISEKSEIFDDQFSVERPDGSNFTLKIRSTKLEDSAMYFCASSSDINYGYTFGSGTRLTVV.

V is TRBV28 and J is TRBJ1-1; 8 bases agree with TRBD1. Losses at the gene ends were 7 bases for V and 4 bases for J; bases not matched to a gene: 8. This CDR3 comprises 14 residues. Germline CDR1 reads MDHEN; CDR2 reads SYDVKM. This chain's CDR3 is CASTSYRGGTEAFF. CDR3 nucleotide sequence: TGTGCCAGCACCAGCTACAGGGGGGGCACTGAAGCTTTCTTT.

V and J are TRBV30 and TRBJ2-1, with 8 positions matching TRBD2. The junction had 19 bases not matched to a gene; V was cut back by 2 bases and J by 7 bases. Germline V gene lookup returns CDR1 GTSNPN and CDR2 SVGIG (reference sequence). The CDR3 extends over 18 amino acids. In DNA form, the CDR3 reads TGTGCCTGGAGTAACCCCACCGGCCAGCCGGGACTAGTAAATGAGCAGTTCTTC. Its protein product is CAWSNPTGQPGLVNEQFF. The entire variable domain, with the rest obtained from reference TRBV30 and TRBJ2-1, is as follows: SQTIHQWPATLVQPVGSPLSLECTVEGTSNPNLYWYRQAAGRGLQLLFYSVGIGQISSEVPQNLSASRPQDRQFILSSKKLLLSDSGFYLCAWSNPTGQPGLVNEQFFGPGTRLTVL.

CDR3 coding DNA: TGTGCCTGGAGTGTACAAGGCTTCGGCTCAGATACGCAGTATTTT. Residues: CAWSVQGFGSDTQYF. This chain links TRBV30 with TRBJ2-3; no firm D call. Looked up from germline, CDR1 is GTSNPN and CDR2 is SVGIG (reference sequence). Trimming removed 0 bases from V and 4 bases from J, with 14 bases in between. This CDR3 has 15 residues.

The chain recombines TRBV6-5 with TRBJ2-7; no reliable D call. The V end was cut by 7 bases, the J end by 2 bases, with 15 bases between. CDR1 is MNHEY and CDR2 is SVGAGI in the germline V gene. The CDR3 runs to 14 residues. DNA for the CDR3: TGTGCCAGCAAGGGTTGGGGAACGACCTACGAGCAGTACTTC. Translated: CASKGWGTTYEQYF.

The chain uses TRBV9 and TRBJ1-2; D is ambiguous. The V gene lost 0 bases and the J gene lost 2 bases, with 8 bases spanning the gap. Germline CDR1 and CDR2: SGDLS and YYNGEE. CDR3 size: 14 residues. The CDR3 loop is CASSVGGRNYGYTF. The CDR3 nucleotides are TGTGCCAGCAGCGTAGGCGGCAGAAACTATGGCTACACCTTC.

The CDR3 bases are TGCGCCAGCAGCCCGACAGGACTTAGCACTGAAGCTTTCTTT. Translation gives CASSPTGLSTEAFF. The chain recombines TRBV5-1 with TRBJ1-1; D is possibly TRBD1 (6 bases). Germline V gives CDR1 SGHRS, CDR2 YFSETQ. V was trimmed by 4 bases and J by 4 bases, leaving 14 bases between them. The CDR3 covers 14 residues.

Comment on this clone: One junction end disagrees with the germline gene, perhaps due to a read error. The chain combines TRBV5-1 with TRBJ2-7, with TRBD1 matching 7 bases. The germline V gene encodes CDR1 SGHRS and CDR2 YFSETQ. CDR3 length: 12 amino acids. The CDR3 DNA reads TGCGCCAGCAGCCAATTGCGACAGGGAGCAAACTTC. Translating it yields CASSQLRQGANF.

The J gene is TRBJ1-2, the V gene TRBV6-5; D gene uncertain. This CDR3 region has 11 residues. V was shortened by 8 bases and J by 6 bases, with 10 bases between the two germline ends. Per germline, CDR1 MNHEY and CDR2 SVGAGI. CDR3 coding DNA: TGTGCCAGCGGGCGCGGGGATGGCTACACCTTC. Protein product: CASGRGDGYTF.

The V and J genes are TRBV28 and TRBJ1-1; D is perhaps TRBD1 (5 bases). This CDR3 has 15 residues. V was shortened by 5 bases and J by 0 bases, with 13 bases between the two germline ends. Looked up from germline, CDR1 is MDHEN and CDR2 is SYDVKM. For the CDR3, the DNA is TGTGCCAGCAGTCGGTGGCGGGGGTTGAACACTGAAGCTTTCTTT. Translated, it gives CASSRWRGLNTEAFF.

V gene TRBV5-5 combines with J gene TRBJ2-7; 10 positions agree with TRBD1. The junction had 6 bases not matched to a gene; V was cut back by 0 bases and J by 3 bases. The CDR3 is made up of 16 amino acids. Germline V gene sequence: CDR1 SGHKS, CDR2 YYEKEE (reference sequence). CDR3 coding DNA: TGTGCCAGCAGCTTGGGATCAGACAGGGGGCGCTACGAGCAGTACTTC. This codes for CASSLGSDRGRYEQYF.

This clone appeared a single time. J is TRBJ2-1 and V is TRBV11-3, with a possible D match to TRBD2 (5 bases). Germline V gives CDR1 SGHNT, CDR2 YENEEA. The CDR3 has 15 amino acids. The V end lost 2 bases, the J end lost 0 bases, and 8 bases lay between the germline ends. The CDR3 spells CASSLSGRSYNEQFF. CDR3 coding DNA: TGTGCCAGCAGCTTAAGCGGTCGCTCCTACAATGAGCAGTTCTTC.

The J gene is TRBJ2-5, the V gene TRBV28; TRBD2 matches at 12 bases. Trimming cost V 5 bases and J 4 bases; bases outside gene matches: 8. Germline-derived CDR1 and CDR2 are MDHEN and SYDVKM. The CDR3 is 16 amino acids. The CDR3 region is CASSAGTSGLRETQYF. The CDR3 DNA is TGTGCCAGCAGTGCCGGGACTAGCGGGCTACGAGAGACCCAGTACTTC.

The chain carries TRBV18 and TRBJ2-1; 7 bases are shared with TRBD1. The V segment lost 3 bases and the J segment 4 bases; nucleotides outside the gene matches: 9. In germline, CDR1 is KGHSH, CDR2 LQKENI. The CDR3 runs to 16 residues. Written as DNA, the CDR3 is TGTGCCAGCTCACCTCTGACAGGGATGTCTTACAATGAGCAGTTCTTC. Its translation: CASSPLTGMSYNEQFF.

The CDR3 spells CASSEGTGARIIYNSPLHF. In nucleotides, the CDR3 is TGTGCCAGCAGTGAAGGGACAGGCGCCCGGATAATCTATAATTCACCCCTCCACTTT. This chain joins TRBV28 and TRBJ1-6; TRBD1 matches at 8 bases. V was clipped by 5 bases and J by 3 bases; unmatched bases: 15. CDR3 length: 19 amino acids. In germline, CDR1 is MDHEN, CDR2 SYDVKM.

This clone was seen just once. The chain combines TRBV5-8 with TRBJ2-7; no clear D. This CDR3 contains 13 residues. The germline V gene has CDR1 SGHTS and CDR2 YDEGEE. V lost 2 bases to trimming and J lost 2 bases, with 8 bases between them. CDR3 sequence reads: CASSFVHPYEQYF. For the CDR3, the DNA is TGTGCCAGCAGCTTTGTCCACCCCTACGAGCAGTACTTC.

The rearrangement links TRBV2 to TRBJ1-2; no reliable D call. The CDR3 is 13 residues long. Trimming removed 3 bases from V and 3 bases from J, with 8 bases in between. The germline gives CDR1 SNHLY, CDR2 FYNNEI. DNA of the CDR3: TGTGCCAGCAGTGACAGGCCCTACTATGGCTACACCTTC. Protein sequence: CASSDRPYYGYTF.

In DNA form, the CDR3 reads TGCGCCAGCAGCCAAGAGTGGGCGGGGAACACTGAAGCTTTCTTT. Translated, it gives CASSQEWAGNTEAFF. The chain links TRBV4-1 to TRBJ1-1; no clear D gene. Per germline, CDR1 MGHRA and CDR2 YSYEKL. V dropped 0 bases and J dropped 1 base, with 9 bases sitting between them. The CDR3 extends over 15 amino acids.

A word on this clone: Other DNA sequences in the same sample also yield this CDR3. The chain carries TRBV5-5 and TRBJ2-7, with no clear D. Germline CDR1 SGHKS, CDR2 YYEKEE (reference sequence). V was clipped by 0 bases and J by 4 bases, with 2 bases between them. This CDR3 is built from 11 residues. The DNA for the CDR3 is TGTGCCAGCAGCTTGGAGTACGAGCAGTACTTC. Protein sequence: CASSLEYEQYF.

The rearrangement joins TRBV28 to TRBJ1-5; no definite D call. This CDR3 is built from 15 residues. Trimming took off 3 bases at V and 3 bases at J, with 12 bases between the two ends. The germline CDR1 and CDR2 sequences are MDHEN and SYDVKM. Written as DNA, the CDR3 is TGTGCCAGCAGTTTGAACGAGGGCCTCAATCAGCCCCAGCATTTT. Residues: CASSLNEGLNQPQHF. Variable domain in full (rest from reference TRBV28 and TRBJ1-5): DVKVTQSSRYLVKRTGEKVFLECVQDMDHENMFWYRQDPGLGLRLIYFSYDVKMKEKGDIPEGYSVSREKKERFSLILESASTNQTSMYLCASSLNEGLNQPQHFGDGTRLSIL.

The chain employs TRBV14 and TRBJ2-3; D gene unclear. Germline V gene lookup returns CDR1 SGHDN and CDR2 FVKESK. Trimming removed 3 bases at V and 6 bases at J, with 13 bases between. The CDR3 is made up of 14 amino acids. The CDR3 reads CASSQVPLGDTQYF. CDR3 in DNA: TGTGCCAGCAGCCAGGTGCCCCTGGGGGATACGCAGTATTTT.

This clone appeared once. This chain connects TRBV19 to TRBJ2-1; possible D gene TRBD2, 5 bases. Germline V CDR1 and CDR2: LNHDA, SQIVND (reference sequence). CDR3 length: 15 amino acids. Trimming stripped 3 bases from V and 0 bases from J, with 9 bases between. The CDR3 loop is CASSIGESSYNEQFF. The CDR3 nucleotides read TGTGCCAGTAGTATTGGGGAGAGCTCCTACAATGAGCAGTTCTTC. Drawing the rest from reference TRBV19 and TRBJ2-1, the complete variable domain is DGGITQSPKYLFRKEGQNVTLSCEQNLNHDAMYWYRQDPGQGLRLIYYSQIVNDFQKGDIAEGYSVSREKKESFPLTVTSAQKNPTAFYLCASSIGESSYNEQFFGPGTRLTVL.

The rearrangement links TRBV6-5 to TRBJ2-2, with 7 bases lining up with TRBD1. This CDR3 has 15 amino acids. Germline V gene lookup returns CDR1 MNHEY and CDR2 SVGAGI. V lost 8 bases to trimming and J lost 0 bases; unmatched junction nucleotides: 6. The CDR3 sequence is CASRPGTANTGELFF. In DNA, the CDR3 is TGTGCCAGCCGTCCCGGGACAGCGAACACCGGGGAGCTGTTTTTT.

In DNA, the CDR3 is TGCAGCGTTGGGCAGGGGAGCCACGAGCAGTACTTC. Translation gives CSVGQGSHEQYF. V is TRBV29-1 and J is TRBJ2-7; TRBD1 might be the D (6 bases). This CDR3 region has 12 residues. Germline V gene sequence: CDR1 SQVTM, CDR2 ANQGSEA. V was shortened by 4 bases and J by 5 bases, with 12 bases between the two germline ends.

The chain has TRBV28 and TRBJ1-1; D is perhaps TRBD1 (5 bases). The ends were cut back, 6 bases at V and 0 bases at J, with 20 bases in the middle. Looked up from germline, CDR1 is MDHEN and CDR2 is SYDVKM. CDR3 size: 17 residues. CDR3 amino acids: CASRGVWGVEVNTEAFF. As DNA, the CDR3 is TGTGCCAGCAGGGGGGTCTGGGGAGTGGAGGTGAACACTGAAGCTTTCTTT.

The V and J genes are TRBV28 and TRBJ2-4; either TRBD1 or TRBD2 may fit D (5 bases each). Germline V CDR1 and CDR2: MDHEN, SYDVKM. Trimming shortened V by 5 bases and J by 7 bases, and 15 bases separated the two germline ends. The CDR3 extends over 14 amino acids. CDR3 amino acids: CASSLPGAVNIQYF. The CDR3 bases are TGTGCCAGCAGTCTACCCGGGGCCGTGAACATTCAGTACTTC. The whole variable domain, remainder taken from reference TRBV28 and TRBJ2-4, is DVKVTQSSRYLVKRTGEKVFLECVQDMDHENMFWYRQDPGLGLRLIYFSYDVKMKEKGDIPEGYSVSREKKERFSLILESASTNQTSMYLCASSLPGAVNIQYFGAGTRLSVL.